What follows are 10 T cell receptor beta chains derived from one specimen sequenced in a study of control samples from healthy donors and cancer patients (dated by TCRdb to 2018 to 2020). Libraries were made using the immunoSEQ multiplex PCR assay. TCRdb limited this immuneACCESS table to in-frame rearrangements with V and J called. A share of clones is missing; checked studies link under half to unresolved V genes, and the rest is unexplained. Within this sample are under 200,000 clones, with about 95% of them counted one time only. The top ten clonotypes cover 11% to 15% of the sample. The specimen sequenced was PBMCs. The origin of the receptors is a man in his sixties with colorectal cancer.

CDR3 nucleotides: TGCGCCAGCAGCTTGGACCTCAATCAGCCCCAGCATTTT. Protein product: CASSLDLNQPQHF. The J gene is TRBJ1-5, the V gene TRBV5-1, with D unresolved. Trimming cost V 0 bases and J 3 bases, with 4 bases left between them. The germline V gene encodes CDR1 SGHRS and CDR2 YFSETQ. The CDR3 is 13 amino acids. Supplemented by reference TRBV5-1 and TRBJ1-5, the full variable domain reads KAGVTQTPRYLIKTRGQQVTLSCSPISGHRSVSWYQQTPGQGLQFLFEYFSETQRNKGNFPGRFSGRQFSNSRSEMNVSTLELGDSALYLCASSLDLNQPQHFGDGTRLSIL.

This rearrangement joins TRBV5-6 to TRBJ2-3, with D unclear. The V and J ends lost 6 bases and 7 bases respectively, with 9 bases between them. In germline, CDR1 is SGHDT, CDR2 YYEEEE. CDR3 length: 11 amino acids. The CDR3 here is CASMSGNTQYF. The CDR3 region has the DNA TGTGCCAGCATGAGTGGGAATACGCAGTATTTT. The variable domain in full, completed from reference TRBV5-6 and TRBJ2-3, reads DAGVTQSPTHLIKTRGQQVTLRCSPKSGHDTVSWYQQALGQGPQFIFQYYEEEERQRGNFPDRFSGHQFPNYSSELNVNALLLGDSALYLCASMSGNTQYFGPGTRLTVL.

The genes are TRBV25-1 and TRBJ1-6; D call uncertain. The CDR3 extends over 14 amino acids. V shed 4 bases and J shed 10 bases, with 14 bases lying between them. Per the germline V gene, CDR1 is MGHDK and CDR2 is SYGVNS. CDR3 coding DNA: TGTGCCAGCAGTGTGGGGAAAGTAGGATCACCCCTCCACTTT. This codes for CASSVGKVGSPLHF.

The chain couples TRBV5-6 to TRBJ2-5, with unresolved D. Deletions cut 0 bases from V and 3 bases from J, with 3 bases between. The CDR3 is made up of 12 amino acids. Germline CDR1 reads SGHDT; CDR2 reads YYEEEE. The CDR3 loop is CASSLAEETQYF. CDR3 DNA sequence: TGTGCCAGCAGCTTGGCGGAAGAGACCCAGTACTTC.

The V and J genes are TRBV6-5 and TRBJ1-1; D is possibly TRBD1 (6 bases). Germline lookup yields CDR1 MNHEY and CDR2 SVGAGI. V was pared by 2 bases and J by 5 bases, with 12 bases between. The CDR3 totals 14 residues. Here the CDR3 DNA reads TGTGCCAGCAGTTACAGGGTAGGGGGAACTGAAGCTTTCTTT. It codes for CASSYRVGGTEAFF.

This sequence joins TRBV5-1 and TRBJ2-5, with D perhaps TRBD2 (5 bases). V was shortened by 1 base and J by 0 bases, with 10 bases between the two germline ends. The CDR3 length is 15 residues. Germline CDR1 is SGHRS and CDR2 is YFSETQ. CDR3 nucleotides: TGCGCCAGCAGCTTGACCAGCGGCCACCAAGAGACCCAGTACTTC. Its translation: CASSLTSGHQETQYF.

The V gene is TRBV7-2, the J gene TRBJ1-5, with D tentatively TRBD1 (6 bases). Between the trimmed V and J ends, which lost 4 bases and 4 bases, there was a span of 20 bases. The CDR3 length is 17 residues. CDR1 SGHTA and CDR2 FQGNSA come from the germline V gene. The CDR3 is CASSSQSDSLNNQPQHF. The CDR3 bases are TGTGCCAGCAGCTCACAATCGGACAGTCTCAATAATCAGCCCCAGCATTTT.

The chain employs TRBV5-4 and TRBJ1-3, with 10 nucleotides matching TRBD1. Germline lookup yields CDR1 SGHNT and CDR2 YYREEE (reference sequence). Trimming removed 2 bases from V and 2 bases from J; junction bases left unmatched: 4. CDR3 size: 16 residues. CDR3 DNA: TGTGCCAGCAGCTTAATCGGACAGGGGGCTGGAAACACCATATATTTT. As protein: CASSLIGQGAGNTIYF. The whole variable domain, filled in from reference TRBV5-4 and TRBJ1-3, reads ETGVTQSPTHLIKTRGQQVTLRCSSQSGHNTVSWYQQALGQGPQFIFQYYREEENGRGNFPPRFSGLQFPNYSSELNVNALELDDSALYLCASSLIGQGAGNTIYFGEGSWLTVV.

CDR3 sequence (DNA): TGTGCCAGCAGTTACACCGGGGTTCGAGGAGAGACCCAGTACTTC. As protein: CASSYTGVRGETQYF. The chain carries TRBV6-5 and TRBJ2-5; D is perhaps TRBD2 (5 bases). This CDR3 has 15 residues. Germline values: CDR1 MNHEY, CDR2 SVGAGI. Deletions cut 2 bases from V and 4 bases from J, with 14 bases between.

The chain carries TRBV28 and TRBJ2-7, with 7 bases lining up with TRBD1. Losses at the gene ends were 6 bases for V and 6 bases for J; bases not matched to a gene: 8. CDR1 is MDHEN and CDR2 is SYDVKM in the germline V gene. The CDR3 consists of 13 residues. CDR3 protein: CASRTGLHSEQYF. In DNA, the CDR3 is TGTGCCAGCAGGACAGGGCTCCACAGCGAGCAGTACTTC. Variable domain in full (rest from reference TRBV28 and TRBJ2-7): DVKVTQSSRYLVKRTGEKVFLECVQDMDHENMFWYRQDPGLGLRLIYFSYDVKMKEKGDIPEGYSVSREKKERFSLILESASTNQTSMYLCASRTGLHSEQYFGPGTRLTVT.